The 16 T cell receptor beta chains listed next were all sequenced from one sample in a study of T cells after yellow fever vaccination. TCRdb called the 5' RACE reads again in MiXCR, with one record for every CDR3 protein. The table includes some 300,000 distinct CDR3 sequences, approximately 3.8% detected once. The sequences come from PBMCs, collected on the day of the yellow fever booster vaccination. These receptors were taken from a man between 18 and 29 years old who received the YFV17D yellow fever vaccine.

This clonotype was recorded a few times. V and J are TRBV7-9 and TRBJ1-2; the D is unclear. Between the trimmed V and J ends, which lost 5 bases and 3 bases, there was a span of 10 bases. The CDR3 length is 13 residues. Germline CDR1 reads SEHNR; CDR2 reads FQNEAQ (reference sequence). The CDR3: CASSPGPYYGYTF. The CDR3 DNA sequence: TGTGCCAGCAGCCCGGGCCCCTACTATGGCTACACCTTC.

This clonotype has a count of ten or more. The V gene is TRBV20-1, the J gene TRBJ1-1; D call uncertain. Germline values: CDR1 DFQATT, CDR2 SNEGSKA (reference sequence). Trimming stripped 0 bases from V and 3 bases from J, with 14 bases between. The CDR3 consists of 15 residues. The CDR3 protein is CSARDPVSVDTEAFF. In DNA, the CDR3 is TGCAGTGCTAGAGACCCCGTGAGCGTAGACACTGAAGCTTTCTTT.

This clonotype was recorded many times. The V gene is TRBV5-1, the J gene TRBJ2-5, with a tentative D call TRBD1 (5 bases). The CDR3 has 13 residues. The V end was cut by 5 bases, the J end by 2 bases, with 10 bases between. CDR1 SGHRS and CDR2 YFSETQ come from the germline V gene. In DNA form, the CDR3 reads TGCGCCAGCAGGCTTGCAGGGCAAGAGACCCAGTACTTC. Its translation is CASRLAGQETQYF.

The chain carries TRBV12-3 or TRBV12-4 and TRBJ2-6, with D possibly TRBD1 on 5 matching bases. Deletions cut 2 bases from V and 4 bases from J, with 18 bases between. This CDR3 spans 18 amino acids. CDR3 nucleotide sequence: TGTGCCAGCAGTTTACGGCAGGGTGAAGCCTTGGGGGCCAACGTCCTGACTTTC. Encoded protein: CASSLRQGEALGANVLTF.

The sample holds a few counts of this clonotype. The rearrangement joins TRBV7-2 to TRBJ2-7, with TRBD1 matching 8 bases. The CDR3 is made up of 12 amino acids. J gave up 6 bases and V 8 bases, and 6 bases lay outside the gene matches. Germline assignment: CDR1 SGHTA and CDR2 FQGNSA. The CDR3 DNA follows: TGTGCCAGCGGGGCAGGGGGCCTCGAGCAGTACTTC. This sequence encodes CASGAGGLEQYF.

In this sample, this clonotype turned up many times. The DNA for the CDR3 is TGTGCCAGCAGTAGTAGTTATAGACTCTACAATGAGCAGTTCTTC. Its translation: CASSSSYRLYNEQFF. V is TRBV12-3 or TRBV12-4 and J is TRBJ2-1, with unresolved D. The CDR3 has 15 amino acids. The V and J ends lost 5 bases and 3 bases respectively, with 14 bases between them.

This clonotype was counted a few times. The chain uses TRBV3-1 and TRBJ2-2; D is perhaps TRBD1 (6 bases). V gave up 2 bases and J gave up 6 bases, with 13 bases separating them. Germline CDR1 is LGHDT and CDR2 is YNNKEL (reference sequence). CDR3 length equals 15 residues. This chain's CDR3 is CASSQPQGPSGELFF. CDR3 DNA sequence: TGTGCCAGCAGCCAACCACAGGGCCCCTCCGGGGAGCTGTTTTTT.

At least ten counts were recorded for this clonotype. This chain joins TRBV11-2 and TRBJ1-2; D gene unclear. The CDR3 runs 13 residues. Deletions cut 2 bases from V and 1 base from J, with 5 bases between. Germline V gene sequence: CDR1 SGHAT, CDR2 FQNNGV. The CDR3 spells CASSLQINYGYTF. CDR3 bases: TGTGCCAGCAGCTTACAGATTAACTATGGCTACACCTTC.

This clonotype has a count of ten or more. This chain connects TRBV5-4 to TRBJ2-3; D is unresolved. V shed 4 bases and J shed 2 bases, with 8 bases lying between them. The CDR3 covers 13 residues. From germline, CDR1 is SGHNT and CDR2 YYREEE (reference sequence). CDR3 coding DNA: TGTGCCAGCAGCATGGACGTCACAGATACGCAGTATTTT. Translation: CASSMDVTDTQYF. Complete variable domain (other parts from reference TRBV5-4 and TRBJ2-3): ETGVTQSPTHLIKTRGQQVTLRCSSQSGHNTVSWYQQALGQGPQFIFQYYREEENGRGNFPPRFSGLQFPNYSSELNVNALELDDSALYLCASSMDVTDTQYFGPGTRLTVL.

In its sample, this clonotype was seen many times. The V call is TRBV25-1, the J call TRBJ2-1, with TRBD2 matching 7 bases. The V gene end was trimmed by 5 bases and the J gene end by 0 bases; junction bases not matched to a gene: 7. The germline gives CDR1 MGHDK, CDR2 SYGVNS. The CDR3 consists of 16 residues. The CDR3 nucleotides read TGTGCCAGCAGTCCCCTGGGGGGGGGCTCCTACAATGAGCAGTTCTTC. Translating it yields CASSPLGGGSYNEQFF. The complete variable domain, with remaining parts taken from reference TRBV25-1 and TRBJ2-1, reads EADIYQTPRYLVIGTGKKITLECSQTMGHDKMYWYQQDPGMELHLIHYSYGVNSTEKGDLSSESTVSRIRTEHFPLTLESARPSHTSQYLCASSPLGGGSYNEQFFGPGTRLTVL.

At least ten counts were recorded for this clonotype. The DNA of the CDR3 is TGCGCCAGCAGCTTGCTCGGCTTTAATGAAAAACTGTTTTTT. This encodes CASSLLGFNEKLFF. This chain joins TRBV5-1 and TRBJ1-4; no reliable D call. This CDR3 contains 14 residues. With 1 base removed from V and 4 bases from J, the gap between germline ends came to 8 bases. Germline V lookup: CDR1 SGHRS, CDR2 YFSETQ.

This sequence joins TRBV10-3 and TRBJ1-6; the D gene is possibly TRBD1 (6 bases). This CDR3 has 15 amino acids. V was trimmed by 6 bases and J by 0 bases, leaving 9 bases between them. The V gene's germline CDR1 is ENHRY and CDR2 SYGVKD. As DNA, the CDR3 is TGTGCCATCAGAGGACAGAGCTCCTATAATTCACCCCTCCACTTT. This codes for CAIRGQSSYNSPLHF.

The chain joins TRBV4-3 to TRBJ2-7; no definite D call. Trimming removed 1 base from V and 2 bases from J, with 9 bases in between. The CDR3 has 14 amino acids. CDR1 and CDR2 from the germline V gene are LGHNA and YSLEER. CDR3: CASSQGLGTYEQYV. CDR3 coding DNA: TGCGCCAGCAGCCAAGGGCTGGGAACCTACGAGCAGTACGTC.

This clonotype was detected ten times or more. This chain links TRBV20-1 with TRBJ2-3; D not resolved. CDR1 and CDR2 from the germline V gene are DFQATT and SNEGSKA (reference sequence). There are 12 residues in the CDR3. Trimming removed 1 base from V and 3 bases from J, with 5 bases in between. Here the CDR3 reads CSARVGTDTQYF. For the CDR3, the DNA is TGCAGTGCTAGAGTAGGAACAGATACGCAGTATTTT.

This clonotype was counted at least ten times. V usage is TRBV18 and J usage is TRBJ2-7; unclear D gene. Trimming took 1 base from V and 5 from J, leaving 3 bases between them. Germline V lookup: CDR1 KGHSH, CDR2 LQKENI. The CDR3 totals 11 residues. The CDR3 DNA follows: TGTGCCAGCTCACCACAGGACGAGCAGTACTTC. The encoded protein is CASSPQDEQYF.

The V and J genes are TRBV5-1 and TRBJ1-2, with D possibly matching TRBD1 (5 bases). The CDR3 spans 14 residues. Trimming removed 0 bases at V and 4 bases at J, with 10 bases between. Germline V lookup: CDR1 SGHRS, CDR2 YFSETQ. The CDR3 DNA reads TGCGCCAGCAGCTTGGACGGGGGAGGCTATGGCTACACCTTC. Translation: CASSLDGGGYGYTF.